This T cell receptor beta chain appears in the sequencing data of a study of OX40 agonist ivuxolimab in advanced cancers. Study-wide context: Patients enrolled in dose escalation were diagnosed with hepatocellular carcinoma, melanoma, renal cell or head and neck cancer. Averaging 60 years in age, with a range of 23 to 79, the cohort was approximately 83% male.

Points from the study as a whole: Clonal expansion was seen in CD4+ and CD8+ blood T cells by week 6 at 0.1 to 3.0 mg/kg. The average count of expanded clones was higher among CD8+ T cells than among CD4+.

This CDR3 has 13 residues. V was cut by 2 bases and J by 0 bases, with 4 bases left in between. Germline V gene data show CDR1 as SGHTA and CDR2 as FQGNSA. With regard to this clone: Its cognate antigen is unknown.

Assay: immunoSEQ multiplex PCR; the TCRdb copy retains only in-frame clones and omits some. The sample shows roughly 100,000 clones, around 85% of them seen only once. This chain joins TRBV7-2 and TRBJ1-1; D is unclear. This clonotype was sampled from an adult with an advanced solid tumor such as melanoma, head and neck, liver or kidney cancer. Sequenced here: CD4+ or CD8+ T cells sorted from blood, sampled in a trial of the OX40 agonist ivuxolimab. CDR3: CASSLFLNTEAFF. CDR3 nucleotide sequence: TGTGCCAGCAGCTTATTTCTGAACACTGAAGCTTTCTTT.